These 19 T cell receptor beta chains came from one sample sequenced in a study of CD8 T cells in Susac syndrome. With random hexamers, about 0.5 to 1 ug RNA was reverse transcribed. TCRdb processed the immunoSEQ multiplex PCR reads anew with MiXCR; each CDR3 protein has one entry. The sample lists around 110,000 distinct CDR3 sequences, 96% seen once, with about 0.13% in the top ten. Material: CD4+ T cells from PBMCs. Receptors originate from a human donor with Susac syndrome.

The genes are TRBV19 and TRBJ1-5; 10 bases are shared with TRBD1. From germline, CDR1 is LNHDA and CDR2 SQIVND (reference sequence). This CDR3 has 15 residues. The V segment lost 7 bases and the J segment 4 bases; nucleotides outside the gene matches: 7. Written as DNA, the CDR3 is TGTGCCAGTACCCCGACAGGGGGCGGGAATCAGCCCCAGCATTTT. Translating gives CASTPTGGGNQPQHF. Combining the CDR3 with reference TRBV19 and TRBJ1-5 gives the whole variable domain DGGITQSPKYLFRKEGQNVTLSCEQNLNHDAMYWYRQDPGQGLRLIYYSQIVNDFQKGDIAEGYSVSREKKESFPLTVTSAQKNPTAFYLCASTPTGGGNQPQHFGDGTRLSIL.

The gene calls are TRBV29-1 and TRBJ2-7; D uncertain. The V and J ends lost 6 bases and 5 bases respectively, with 14 bases between them. Germline CDR1 is SQVTM and CDR2 is ANQGSEA. This CDR3 comprises 12 residues. CDR3 nucleotide sequence: TGCAGCGTCCGGGCCCCCAACCACGAGCAGTACTTC. Protein: CSVRAPNHEQYF.

This clonotype was counted once. The chain recombines TRBV29-1 with TRBJ1-1; no reliable D call. Per germline, CDR1 SQVTM and CDR2 ANQGSEA. The V and J ends lost 6 bases and 1 base respectively, with 24 bases between them. This CDR3 comprises 17 residues. CDR3 nucleotide sequence: TGCAGCGTCGTGAGGGCATCCCTCGTCGGGCGGAACACTGAAGCTTTCTTT. It is translated as CSVVRASLVGRNTEAFF.

V and J are TRBV3-1 and TRBJ2-1; 9 bases align to TRBD2. CDR1 and CDR2 (germline): LGHDT, YNNKEL (reference sequence). The ends lost 4 bases at V and 9 bases at J; junction bases unmatched: 4. This CDR3 is built from 13 residues. The CDR3 nucleotides read TGTGCCAGCAGCCCTCGCGGGAGGGTTGAGCAGTTCTTC. Protein: CASSPRGRVEQFF.

The rearrangement links TRBV20-1 to TRBJ2-1, with TRBD2 matching 10 bases. CDR3 length equals 16 residues. Germline CDR1 reads DFQATT; CDR2 reads SNEGSKA (reference sequence). V trimming: 0 bases; J trimming: 2 bases; junction bases outside the gene matches: 4. In DNA form, the CDR3 reads TGCAGTGCTAGAGACCCTAGCGGGAGAACCTACAATGAGCAGTTCTTC. Protein sequence: CSARDPSGRTYNEQFF.

As regards this clonotype: Germline is not matched at one junction end, which may reflect a read error. This chain links TRBV20-1 with TRBJ2-3; D might be TRBD1 (6 bases). CDR3 length: 15 amino acids. Germline CDR1 is DFQATT and CDR2 is SNEGSKA (reference sequence). CDR3 region: CSARAPGHHTDTQYF. CDR3 DNA sequence: TGCAGTGCGAGAGCCCCGGGACATCACACAGATACGCAGTATTTT.

The J gene is TRBJ2-3, the V gene TRBV29-1, with 10 bases lining up with TRBD2. The CDR3 sequence is 14 residues long. Unmatched junction bases numbered 3, after V lost 4 bases and J lost 2 bases. Germline assignment: CDR1 SQVTM and CDR2 ANQGSEA. The CDR3 sequence is CSVGGTSDTDTQYF. The CDR3 nucleotides are TGCAGCGTTGGCGGGACTAGCGACACAGATACGCAGTATTTT.

The V call is TRBV20-1, the J call TRBJ2-4; no clear D. V lost 0 bases and J 6 bases, leaving 9 bases between the germline ends. Germline V lookup: CDR1 DFQATT, CDR2 SNEGSKA (reference sequence). This CDR3 contains 13 residues. The CDR3 region has the DNA TGCAGTGCTAGAGATCGGTTAGGAAACATTCAGTACTTC. Translation: CSARDRLGNIQYF.

The V call is TRBV7-2, the J call TRBJ2-7; D possibly matches TRBD1 or TRBD2 (5 bases each). The length of the CDR3 is 14 residues. Germline lookup yields CDR1 SGHTA and CDR2 FQGNSA. V lost 5 bases to trimming and J lost 4 bases, with 15 bases between them. CDR3 nucleotide sequence: TGTGCCAGCAGCGGGGGACCCACCCGGTACGAGCAGTACTTC. Translating it yields CASSGGPTRYEQYF.

This rearrangement joins TRBV5-1 to TRBJ2-2, with D possibly matching TRBD2 (6 bases). V lost 6 bases to trimming and J lost 0 bases, with 18 bases between them. Germline CDR1 reads SGHRS; CDR2 reads YFSETQ. CDR3 length equals 17 residues. CDR3 sequence (DNA): TGCGCCAGCATCCCTTTGGTGGCGGGGCCGAACACCGGGGAGCTGTTTTTT. Amino acid sequence: CASIPLVAGPNTGELFF.

CDR3 sequence reads: CAISESKYQPQHF. CDR3 DNA sequence: TGTGCCATCAGTGAGTCGAAGTATCAGCCCCAGCATTTT. The rearrangement links TRBV10-3 to TRBJ1-5; D uncertain. This CDR3 is built from 13 residues. V lost 0 bases to trimming and J lost 5 bases, with 5 bases between them. Germline V gives CDR1 ENHRY, CDR2 SYGVKD.

The chain combines TRBV5-8 with TRBJ1-4; possibly TRBD1 for D (5 bases). Trimming pared 6 bases from V and 0 bases from J, leaving 15 bases between. Germline V gene sequence: CDR1 SGHTS, CDR2 YDEGEE. CDR3 size: 16 residues. As DNA, the CDR3 is TGTGCCAGCAACCGAGGGACGTTGGCAACTAATGAAAAACTGTTTTTT. It codes for CASNRGTLATNEKLFF.

This rearrangement joins TRBV29-1 to TRBJ1-1; 10 bases align to TRBD1. The CDR3 is 15 amino acids. Germline trimming cut 5 bases from V and 5 bases from J; bases unmatched to any gene: 11. CDR1 and CDR2 (germline): SQVTM, ANQGSEA. CDR3 nucleotide sequence: TGCAGCGTTTCCTATCCGGGACAGGGGAAGACTGAAGCTTTCTTT. Translating gives CSVSYPGQGKTEAFF.

V gene TRBV2 combines with J gene TRBJ2-5, with 7 bases that match TRBD1. V shed 8 bases, J shed 3 bases, and the junction held 0 bases outside the gene matches. This CDR3 region has 11 residues. Germline CDR1 is SNHLY and CDR2 is FYNNEI. The CDR3 is CASDREETQYF. CDR3 DNA sequence: TGTGCCAGCGACAGGGAAGAGACCCAGTACTTC.

The rearrangement joins TRBV4-2 to TRBJ2-1, with TRBD2 matching 7 bases. V lost 1 base and J lost 3; bases outside the gene matches: 3. This CDR3 is built from 15 residues. The germline gives CDR1 LGHNA, CDR2 YNFKEQ. The CDR3 region is CASSQALADYNEQFF. CDR3 in DNA: TGTGCCAGCAGCCAAGCTCTAGCGGACTACAATGAGCAGTTCTTC.

The chain is built from TRBV3-1 and TRBJ2-3; TRBD2 matches at 11 bases. Germline V gene sequence: CDR1 LGHDT, CDR2 YNNKEL (reference sequence). This CDR3 is built from 16 residues. V trimming: 5 bases; J trimming: 1 base; junction bases outside the gene matches: 5. The CDR3 region is CASSAGLAEGTDTQYF. The CDR3 region has the DNA TGTGCCAGCAGCGCGGGACTAGCGGAGGGCACAGATACGCAGTATTTT.

The V and J genes are TRBV20-1 and TRBJ2-1, with 7 bases fitting TRBD2. V dropped 6 bases and J dropped 5; count of bases not matched to a gene: 13. Germline V gene data show CDR1 as DFQATT and CDR2 as SNEGSKA (reference sequence). The length of the CDR3 is 15 residues. The CDR3: CSAPSGGSPHNEQFF. CDR3 nucleotide sequence: TGCAGTGCCCCGTCGGGCGGGAGCCCCCACAATGAGCAGTTCTTC.

Note on this clonotype: The conserved phenylalanine or tryptophan is not found at the CDR3 terminus, so this likely reflects a read error. The chain employs TRBV20-1 and TRBJ1-1; 11 nucleotides line up with TRBD1. This CDR3 has 17 residues. The V and J ends lost 3 bases and 0 bases, in that order; junction bases with no gene match: 9. Germline assignment: CDR1 DFQATT and CDR2 SNEGSKA (reference sequence). This chain's CDR3 is CSASGQGAMDLNTEAFL. In DNA form, the CDR3 reads TGCAGTGCTAGCGGACAGGGGGCGATGGATTTGAACACTGAAGCTTTCCTT.

The gene calls are TRBV30 and TRBJ2-7; D is perhaps TRBD1 (5 bases). Per the germline V gene, CDR1 is GTSNPN and CDR2 is SVGIG (reference sequence). The CDR3 is 14 amino acids. With 0 bases removed from V and 5 bases from J, the gap between germline ends came to 14 bases. The CDR3: CAWSVDSPRHEQYF. The CDR3 DNA reads as TGTGCCTGGAGTGTTGACAGTCCCAGACACGAGCAGTACTTC.